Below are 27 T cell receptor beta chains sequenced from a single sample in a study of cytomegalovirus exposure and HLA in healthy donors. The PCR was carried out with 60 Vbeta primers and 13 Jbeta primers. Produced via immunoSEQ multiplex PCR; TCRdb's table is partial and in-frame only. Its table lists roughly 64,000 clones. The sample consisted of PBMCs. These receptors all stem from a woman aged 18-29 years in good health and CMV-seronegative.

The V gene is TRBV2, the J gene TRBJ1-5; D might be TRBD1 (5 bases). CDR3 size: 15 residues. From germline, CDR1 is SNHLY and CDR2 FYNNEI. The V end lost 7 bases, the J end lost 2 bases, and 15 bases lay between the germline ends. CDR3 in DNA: TGTGCCAGCACCACCTGGGGGGGTGGCAATCAGCCCCAGCATTTT. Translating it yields CASTTWGGGNQPQHF. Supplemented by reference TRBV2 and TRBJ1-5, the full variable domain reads EPEVTQTPSHQVTQMGQEVILRCVPISNHLYFYWYRQILGQKVEFLVSFYNNEISEKSEIFDDQFSVERPDGSNFTLKIRSTKLEDSAMYFCASTTWGGGNQPQHFGDGTRLSIL.

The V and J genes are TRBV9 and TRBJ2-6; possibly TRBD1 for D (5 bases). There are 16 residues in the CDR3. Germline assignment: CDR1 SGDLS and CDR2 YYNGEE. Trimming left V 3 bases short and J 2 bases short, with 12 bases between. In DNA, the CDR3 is TGTGCCAGCAGCGCGCAGACAGCTGCTGGGGCCAACGTCCTGACTTTC. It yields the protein CASSAQTAAGANVLTF.

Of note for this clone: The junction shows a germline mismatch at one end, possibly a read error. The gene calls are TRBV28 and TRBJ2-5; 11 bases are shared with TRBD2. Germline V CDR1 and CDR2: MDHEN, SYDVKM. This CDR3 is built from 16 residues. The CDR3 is CASSLFSGRGVENQYF. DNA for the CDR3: TGTGCCAGCAGTTTATTTAGCGGGAGGGGTGTAGAGAACCAGTACTTC.

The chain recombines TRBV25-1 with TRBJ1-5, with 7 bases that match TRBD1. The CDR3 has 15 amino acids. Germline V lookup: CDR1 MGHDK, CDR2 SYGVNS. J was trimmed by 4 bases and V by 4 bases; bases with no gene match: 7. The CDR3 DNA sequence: TGTGCCAGCAGTGGACAGGGAAGTGGTAATCAGCCCCAGCATTTT. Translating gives CASSGQGSGNQPQHF.

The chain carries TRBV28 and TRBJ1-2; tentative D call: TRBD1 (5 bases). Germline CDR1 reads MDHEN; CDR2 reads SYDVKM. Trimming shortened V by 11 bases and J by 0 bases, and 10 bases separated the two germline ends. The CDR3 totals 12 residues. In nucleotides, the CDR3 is TGTGCCTCTCAGGGCGCTAACTATGGCTACACCTTC. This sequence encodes CASQGANYGYTF.

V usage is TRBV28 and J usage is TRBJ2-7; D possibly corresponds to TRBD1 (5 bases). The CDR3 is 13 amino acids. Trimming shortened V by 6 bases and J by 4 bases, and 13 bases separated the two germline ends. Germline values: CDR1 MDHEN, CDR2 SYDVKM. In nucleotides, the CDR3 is TGTGCCAGCAGAAAGACAGCTGATTACGAGCAGTACTTC. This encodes CASRKTADYEQYF.

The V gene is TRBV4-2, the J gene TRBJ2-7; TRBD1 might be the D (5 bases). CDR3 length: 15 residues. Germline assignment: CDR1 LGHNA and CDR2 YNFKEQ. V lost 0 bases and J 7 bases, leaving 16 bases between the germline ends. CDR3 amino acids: CASSQETQEAREQYF. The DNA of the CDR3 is TGTGCCAGCAGCCAAGAGACACAGGAAGCGCGGGAGCAGTACTTC.

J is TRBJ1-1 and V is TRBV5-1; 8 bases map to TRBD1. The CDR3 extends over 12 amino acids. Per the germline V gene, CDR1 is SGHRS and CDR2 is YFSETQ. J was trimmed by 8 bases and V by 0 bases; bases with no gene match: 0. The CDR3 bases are TGCGCCAGCAGCTTGGGACAGGGGGAAGCTTTCTTT. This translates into CASSLGQGEAFF.

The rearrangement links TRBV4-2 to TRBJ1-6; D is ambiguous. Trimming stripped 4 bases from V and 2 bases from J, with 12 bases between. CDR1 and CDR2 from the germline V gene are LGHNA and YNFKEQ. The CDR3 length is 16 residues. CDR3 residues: CASSPPENTYNSPLHF. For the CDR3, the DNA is TGTGCCAGCAGCCCTCCGGAGAACACCTATAATTCACCCCTCCACTTT.

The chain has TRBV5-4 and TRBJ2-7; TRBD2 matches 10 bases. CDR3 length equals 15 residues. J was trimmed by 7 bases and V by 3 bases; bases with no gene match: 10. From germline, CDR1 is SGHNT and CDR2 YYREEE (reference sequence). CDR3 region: CASSSPAGGPGEQYF. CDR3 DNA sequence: TGTGCCAGCAGCTCCCCAGCGGGAGGGCCGGGGGAGCAGTACTTC. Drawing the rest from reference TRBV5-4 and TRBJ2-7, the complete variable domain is ETGVTQSPTHLIKTRGQQVTLRCSSQSGHNTVSWYQQALGQGPQFIFQYYREEENGRGNFPPRFSGLQFPNYSSELNVNALELDDSALYLCASSSPAGGPGEQYFGPGTRLTVT.

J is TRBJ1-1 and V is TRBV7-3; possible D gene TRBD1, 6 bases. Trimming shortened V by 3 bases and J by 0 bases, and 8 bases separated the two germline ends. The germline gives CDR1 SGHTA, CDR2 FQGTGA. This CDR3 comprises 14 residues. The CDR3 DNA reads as TGTGCCAGCAGCTTTCAGGGGATGAACACTGAAGCTTTCTTT. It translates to CASSFQGMNTEAFF.

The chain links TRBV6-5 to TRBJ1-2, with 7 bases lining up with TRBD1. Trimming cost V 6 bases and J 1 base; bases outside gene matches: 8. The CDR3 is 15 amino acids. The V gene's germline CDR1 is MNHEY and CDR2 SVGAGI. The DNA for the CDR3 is TGTGCCAGCAGCCCCGGGAGGGACAGTAACTATGGCTACACCTTC. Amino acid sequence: CASSPGRDSNYGYTF.

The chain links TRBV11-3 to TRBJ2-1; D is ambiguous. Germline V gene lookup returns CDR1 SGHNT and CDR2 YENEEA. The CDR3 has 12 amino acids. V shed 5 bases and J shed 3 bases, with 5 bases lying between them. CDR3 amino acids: CASSENYNEQFF. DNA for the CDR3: TGTGCCAGCAGCGAGAACTACAATGAGCAGTTCTTC.

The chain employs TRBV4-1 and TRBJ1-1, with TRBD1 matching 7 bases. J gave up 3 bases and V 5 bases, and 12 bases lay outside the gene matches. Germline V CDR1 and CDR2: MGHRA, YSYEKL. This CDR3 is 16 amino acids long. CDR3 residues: CASSYKPTGADTEAFF. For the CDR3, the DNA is TGCGCCAGCAGCTATAAACCCACAGGGGCGGACACTGAAGCTTTCTTT.

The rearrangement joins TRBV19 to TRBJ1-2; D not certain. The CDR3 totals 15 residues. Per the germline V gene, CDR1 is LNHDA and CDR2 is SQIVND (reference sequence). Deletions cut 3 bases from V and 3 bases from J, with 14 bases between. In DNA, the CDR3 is TGTGCCAGTAGTATCCCGCTTGGGCAGGACTATGGCTACACCTTC. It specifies CASSIPLGQDYGYTF.

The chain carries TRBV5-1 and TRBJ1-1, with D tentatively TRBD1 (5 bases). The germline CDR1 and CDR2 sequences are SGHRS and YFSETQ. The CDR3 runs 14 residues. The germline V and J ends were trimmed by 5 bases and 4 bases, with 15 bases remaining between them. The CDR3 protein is CASRGSGMGTEAFF. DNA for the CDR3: TGCGCCAGCAGAGGTTCAGGGATGGGCACTGAAGCTTTCTTT.

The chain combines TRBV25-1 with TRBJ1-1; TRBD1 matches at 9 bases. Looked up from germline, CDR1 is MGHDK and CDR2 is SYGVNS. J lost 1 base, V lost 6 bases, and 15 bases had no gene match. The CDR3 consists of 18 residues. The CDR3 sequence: CASSAPMGQGVANTEAFF. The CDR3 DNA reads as TGTGCCAGCAGCGCTCCTATGGGACAGGGTGTAGCGAACACTGAAGCTTTCTTT.

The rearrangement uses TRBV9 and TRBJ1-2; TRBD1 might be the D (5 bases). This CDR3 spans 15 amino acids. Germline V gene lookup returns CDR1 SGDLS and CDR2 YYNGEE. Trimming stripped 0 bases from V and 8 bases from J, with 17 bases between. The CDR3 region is CASSVGLQGRGGYTF. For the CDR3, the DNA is TGTGCCAGCAGCGTAGGTCTCCAGGGAAGAGGAGGCTACACCTTC.

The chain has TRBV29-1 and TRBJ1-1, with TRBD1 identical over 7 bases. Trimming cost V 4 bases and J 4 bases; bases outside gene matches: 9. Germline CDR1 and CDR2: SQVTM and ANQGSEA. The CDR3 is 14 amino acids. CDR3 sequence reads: CSVGINRGVTEAFF. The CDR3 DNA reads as TGCAGCGTTGGTATCAACAGGGGAGTCACTGAAGCTTTCTTT.

CDR3 nucleotide sequence: TGTGCCAGTAGTATAGGAGGTCTGGACGAGCAGTACTTC. It specifies CASSIGGLDEQYF. V and J are TRBV19 and TRBJ2-7; the D is unclear. CDR3 length: 13 residues. With 1 base removed from V and 5 bases from J, the gap between germline ends came to 9 bases. CDR1 LNHDA and CDR2 SQIVND come from the germline V gene (reference sequence).

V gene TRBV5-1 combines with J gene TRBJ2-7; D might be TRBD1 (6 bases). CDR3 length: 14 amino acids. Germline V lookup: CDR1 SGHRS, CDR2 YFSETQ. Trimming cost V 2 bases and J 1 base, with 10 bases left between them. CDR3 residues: CASSFGQFSYEQYF. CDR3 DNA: TGCGCCAGCAGCTTCGGACAGTTTTCCTACGAGCAGTACTTC.

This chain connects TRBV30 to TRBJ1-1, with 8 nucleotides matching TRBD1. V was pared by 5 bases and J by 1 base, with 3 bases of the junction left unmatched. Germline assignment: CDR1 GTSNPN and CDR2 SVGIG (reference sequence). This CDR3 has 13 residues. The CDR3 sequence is CAWRTGWNTEAFF. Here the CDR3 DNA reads TGTGCCTGGCGGACAGGGTGGAACACTGAAGCTTTCTTT.

This CDR3 is CASSDWTGTYQETQYF. CDR3 DNA: TGCGCCAGCAGCGATTGGACAGGGACCTACCAAGAGACCCAGTACTTC. This chain links TRBV5-1 with TRBJ2-5; 8 bases match TRBD1. Trimming removed 4 bases from V and 0 bases from J; junction bases left unmatched: 8. CDR3 length: 16 amino acids. Germline V CDR1 and CDR2: SGHRS, YFSETQ.

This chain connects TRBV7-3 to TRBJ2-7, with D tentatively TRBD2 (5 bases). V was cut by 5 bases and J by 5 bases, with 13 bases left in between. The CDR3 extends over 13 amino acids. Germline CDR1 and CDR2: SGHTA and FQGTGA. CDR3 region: CASSLREGNEQYF. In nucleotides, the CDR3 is TGTGCCAGCAGCCTACGCGAGGGCAACGAGCAGTACTTC.

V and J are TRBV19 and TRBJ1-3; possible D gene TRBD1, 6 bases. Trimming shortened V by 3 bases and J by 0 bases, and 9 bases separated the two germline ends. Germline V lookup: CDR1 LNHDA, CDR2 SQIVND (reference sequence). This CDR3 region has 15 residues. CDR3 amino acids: CASSMDRISGNTIYF. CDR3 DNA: TGTGCCAGTAGTATGGACAGAATCTCTGGAAACACCATATATTTT.

CDR3 bases: TGTGCCAGCAGTGATTCGGATAGCGGGGAGTACACCGGGGAGCTGTTTTTT. As protein: CASSDSDSGEYTGELFF. The rearrangement joins TRBV6-1 to TRBJ2-2; 8 bases fit TRBD2. V gave up 3 bases and J gave up 3 bases; unmatched junction bases: 9. Germline V gene lookup returns CDR1 MNHNS and CDR2 SASEGT. The CDR3 has 17 amino acids.

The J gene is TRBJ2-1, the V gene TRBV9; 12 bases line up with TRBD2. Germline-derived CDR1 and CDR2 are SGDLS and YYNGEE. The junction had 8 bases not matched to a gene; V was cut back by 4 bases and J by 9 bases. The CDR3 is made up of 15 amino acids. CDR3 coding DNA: TGTGCCAGCAGCCTCCTAGCGGGAGGGTATAGTGAGCAGTTCTTC. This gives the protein CASSLLAGGYSEQFF.